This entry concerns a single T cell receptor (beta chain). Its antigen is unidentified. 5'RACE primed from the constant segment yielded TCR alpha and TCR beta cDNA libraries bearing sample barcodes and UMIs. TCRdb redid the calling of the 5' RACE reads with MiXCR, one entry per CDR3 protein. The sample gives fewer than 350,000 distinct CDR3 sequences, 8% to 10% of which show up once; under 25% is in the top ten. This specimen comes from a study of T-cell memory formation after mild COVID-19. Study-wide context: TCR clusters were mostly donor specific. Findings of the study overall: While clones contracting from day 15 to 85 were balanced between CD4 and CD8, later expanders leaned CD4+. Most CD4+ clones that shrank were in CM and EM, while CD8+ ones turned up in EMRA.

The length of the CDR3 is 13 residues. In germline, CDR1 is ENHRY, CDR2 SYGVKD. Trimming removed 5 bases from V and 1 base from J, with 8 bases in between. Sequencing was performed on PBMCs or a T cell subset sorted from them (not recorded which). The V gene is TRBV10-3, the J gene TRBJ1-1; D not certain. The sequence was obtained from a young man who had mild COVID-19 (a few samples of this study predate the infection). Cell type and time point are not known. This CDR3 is CAISRLQNTEAFF. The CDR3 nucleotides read TGTGCCATCAGTAGACTTCAGAACACTGAAGCTTTCTTT.